The next 11 T cell receptor beta chains were all read from a single sample in a study of T-cell reconstitution after alpha-beta-depleted transplantation in children. Using unique molecular identifiers, the investigators prepared the TCRbeta library. TCRdb recomputed calls from the PCR reads with MiXCR, one row per CDR3 protein. The repertoire holds 500,000 or so distinct CDR3 sequences, less than 35% seen once, with approximately 2.3% in the top ten. The source material was PBMCs from the stem cell graft donor, sampled from the stem cell graft. The receptors here all came from a human donor who donated a stem cell graft to a child with aplastic anemia.

The chain is built from TRBV5-1 and TRBJ2-5; TRBD2 agrees at 7 bases. CDR3 length: 14 amino acids. The ends lost 3 bases at V and 3 bases at J; junction bases unmatched: 5. Germline V CDR1 and CDR2: SGHRS, YFSETQ. CDR3 region: CASSSGGHKETQYF. CDR3 in DNA: TGCGCCAGCAGCTCGGGAGGCCACAAAGAGACCCAGTACTTC.

This clonotype was counted between two and nine times. This chain joins TRBV7-2 and TRBJ2-7; 8 bases are a match to TRBD2. The germline V gene has CDR1 SGHTA and CDR2 FQGNSA. The CDR3 has 15 residues. Trimming cost V 4 bases and J 4 bases; bases outside gene matches: 9. The CDR3, as DNA: TGTGCCAGCAGCTACCGGCCAGCGGGAGTGTACGAGCAGTACTTC. Amino acids: CASSYRPAGVYEQYF.

This clonotype was counted only a few times. The genes are TRBV27 and TRBJ1-2, with a weak D call TRBD1 (6 bases). CDR1 and CDR2 from the germline V gene are MNHEY and SMNVEV (reference sequence). The CDR3 loop spans 15 amino acids. V shed 3 bases and J shed 7 bases, with 18 bases lying between them. The CDR3 reads CASSFGPGGVFGYTF. CDR3 sequence (DNA): TGTGCCAGCAGTTTTGGGCCCGGGGGCGTGTTTGGCTACACCTTC.

This chain uses TRBV6-5 with TRBJ1-2, with 7 bases lining up with TRBD1. V was pared by 4 bases and J by 4 bases, with 9 bases of the junction left unmatched. The CDR3 contains 15 residues. Germline-derived CDR1 and CDR2 are MNHEY and SVGAGI. This CDR3 reads CASSFQQGTGYGYTF. As DNA, the CDR3 is TGTGCCAGCAGTTTCCAACAGGGGACGGGCTATGGCTACACCTTC.

The table lists this clonotype with many counts. The chain combines TRBV29-1 with TRBJ2-1; D call uncertain. With 3 bases removed from V and 6 bases from J, the gap between germline ends came to 6 bases. Germline CDR1 and CDR2: SQVTM and ANQGSEA. There are 11 residues in the CDR3. The CDR3 DNA sequence: TGCAGCGTTGATAACACCAATGAGCAGTTCTTC. This sequence encodes CSVDNTNEQFF.

The rearrangement joins TRBV18 to TRBJ1-5; D is unclear. CDR1 is KGHSH and CDR2 is LQKENI in the germline V gene. CDR3 length: 14 amino acids. The ends were cut back, 3 bases at V and 4 bases at J, with 10 bases in the middle. The CDR3 region has the DNA TGTGCCAGCTCACCGGGAGCGGGGAATCAGCCCCAGCATTTT. Translated, it gives CASSPGAGNQPQHF.

This clonotype was counted only a few times. The rearrangement links TRBV12-3 or TRBV12-4 to TRBJ2-1; D not resolved. CDR3 size: 14 residues. Trimming pared 4 bases from V and 6 bases from J, leaving 13 bases between. The CDR3 reads CASSSNRPLNEQFF. CDR3 DNA sequence: TGTGCCAGCAGTTCCAATCGGCCGCTCAATGAGCAGTTCTTC.

The gene calls are TRBV20-1 and TRBJ1-1; no clear D gene. V gave up 0 bases and J gave up 1 base, with 18 bases separating them. This CDR3 spans 17 amino acids. Germline V lookup: CDR1 DFQATT, CDR2 SNEGSKA (reference sequence). The CDR3 coding sequence is TGCAGTGCTAGAGATCGGCAGCTAAATGCCCGGAACACTGAAGCTTTCTTT. This translates into CSARDRQLNARNTEAFF.

This clonotype was found a few times. V usage is TRBV20-1 and J usage is TRBJ2-5, with D maybe TRBD2 (7 bases). The V and J ends lost 3 bases and 2 bases respectively, with 13 bases between them. This CDR3 has 14 residues. In germline, CDR1 is DFQATT, CDR2 SNEGSKA (reference sequence). CDR3 in DNA: TGCAGTGCTAGCGGGGGGCGGGCACAAGAGACCCAGTACTTC. As protein: CSASGGRAQETQYF.

CDR3 nucleotide sequence: TGTGCCAGCGGAAGCCCTCGCGGGACAGGGGGTACCCTTTACGTAAAACTGTTTTTT. This sequence encodes CASGSPRGTGGTLYVKLFF. The genes are TRBV27 and TRBJ1-4, with TRBD1 identical over 11 bases. The J segment lost 10 bases and the V segment lost 8 bases, leaving 24 bases of the junction unmatched. This CDR3 comprises 19 residues. CDR1 MNHEY and CDR2 SMNVEV come from the germline V gene (reference sequence).

The gene calls are TRBV10-1 and TRBJ2-5, with D perhaps given as TRBD1 or TRBD2 (5 bases each). CDR1 is WNHNN and CDR2 is SYGVQD in the germline V gene (reference sequence). Trimming took off 5 bases at V and 5 bases at J, with 15 bases between the two ends. The CDR3 has 14 residues. Here the CDR3 reads CASSWDGPWETQYF. DNA of the CDR3: TGCGCCAGCAGTTGGGACGGCCCCTGGGAGACCCAGTACTTC.